Below are 18 T cell receptor beta chains sequenced from a single sample in a study of T cells in Graves' hyperthyroidism and ophthalmopathy. Amplification targeted TCR beta CDR3 regions from RNA transcripts. When the TCR CDR3 underwent first-round RT-PCR, the HTBI primer set was used. MiXCR was run by TCRdb on the multiplex PCR reads, yielding one entry per CDR3 protein. This table has hundreds of thousands of distinct CDR3 sequences, over 12% appearing once. The specimen sequenced was blood. The receptor set was obtained from a young man with Graves' ophthalmopathy.

This clonotype was seen ten or more times. This rearrangement joins TRBV7-8 to TRBJ1-5; no clear D. Germline assignment: CDR1 SGHVS and CDR2 FQNEAQ. V was clipped by 5 bases and J by 5 bases, with 16 bases between them. The CDR3 extends over 15 amino acids. The CDR3 is CASSPAVGPYQPQHF. In DNA, the CDR3 is TGTGCCAGCAGCCCCGCGGTGGGTCCGTATCAGCCCCAGCATTTT.

The CDR3 sequence is CASSISGRSTGELFF. The CDR3, as DNA: TGTGCCAGCAGCATCAGCGGGAGGAGCACCGGGGAGCTGTTTTTT. The genes are TRBV7-2 and TRBJ2-2, with TRBD2 matching 9 bases. The germline V gene encodes CDR1 SGHTA and CDR2 FQGNSA. The CDR3 contains 15 residues. V trimming: 5 bases; J trimming: 4 bases; junction bases outside the gene matches: 5.

A few counts support this clonotype. The J gene is TRBJ2-7, the V gene TRBV24-1; 8 bases map to TRBD1. V shed 5 bases and J 7 bases; nucleotides not matched to a gene: 3. This CDR3 comprises 12 residues. CDR1 is KGHDR and CDR2 is SFDVKD in the germline V gene. The CDR3 bases are TGTGCCACCAGTGGGACAGGGAAAGAGCAGTACTTC. Translation: CATSGTGKEQYF.

This clonotype was recorded many times. The chain is built from TRBV11-2 and TRBJ2-7; a weak D match, TRBD1 (6 bases). Germline lookup yields CDR1 SGHAT and CDR2 FQNNGV. CDR3 size: 15 residues. V gave up 2 bases and J gave up 5 bases, with 16 bases separating them. The chain's CDR3 is CASSLKVQGLDEQYF. The DNA of the CDR3 is TGTGCCAGCAGCTTAAAGGTACAGGGATTAGACGAGCAGTACTTC.

The chain carries TRBV7-9 and TRBJ2-3; 9 nucleotides align to TRBD2. The CDR3 has 14 amino acids. In germline, CDR1 is SEHNR, CDR2 FQNEAQ (reference sequence). The ends lost 3 bases at V and 6 bases at J; junction bases unmatched: 4. CDR3 DNA: TGTGCCAGCAGCTTTCACGCGGGAGGGGATACGCAGTATTTT. Translating it yields CASSFHAGGDTQYF.

This clonotype showed up many times. The chain uses TRBV20-1 and TRBJ1-2; 11 bases match TRBD1. CDR1 is DFQATT and CDR2 is SNEGSKA in the germline V gene (reference sequence). V shed 3 bases and J 5 bases; nucleotides not matched to a gene: 2. This CDR3 comprises 13 residues. The CDR3 DNA sequence: TGCAGTGCTAGCAGGGACAGGGGGTATGGCTACACCTTC. It translates to CSASRDRGYGYTF.

This clonotype came up many times. The rearrangement links TRBV13 to TRBJ2-3, with 11 nucleotides matching TRBD2. J lost 1 base, V lost 2 bases, and 2 bases had no gene match. CDR1 is PRHDT, CDR2 FYEKMQ, per germline (reference sequence). CDR3 length equals 16 residues. The CDR3 nucleotides read TGTGCCAGCAGCTTAAAGACTAGCGGGGGCACAGATACGCAGTATTTT. This encodes CASSLKTSGGTDTQYF.

This clonotype was found many times. J is TRBJ1-1 and V is TRBV18, with D hard to call. Trimming shortened V by 3 bases and J by 4 bases, and 12 bases separated the two germline ends. Germline V gene sequence: CDR1 KGHSH, CDR2 LQKENI. The CDR3 has 14 amino acids. CDR3 in amino acids: CASSPQFGRTEAFF. The CDR3 DNA reads TGTGCCAGCTCACCTCAGTTTGGTCGCACTGAAGCTTTCTTT.

As concerns this clonotype: A much larger clone is a single base away; this may be a read error. The gene calls are TRBV12-5 and TRBJ1-4; TRBD1 is a possible D gene (5 bases). Germline CDR1 LGHNT, CDR2 FRNRAP. There are 13 residues in the CDR3. Trimming cost V 7 bases and J 12 bases, with 18 bases left between them. Written as DNA, the CDR3 is TGTGCTAGTGATTCGGGTGGGATCAGGGAACTGTTTTTT. This codes for CASDSGGIRELFF.

The V call is TRBV12-3 or TRBV12-4, the J call TRBJ2-6, with D maybe TRBD1 (5 bases). The CDR3 runs 16 residues. V lost 3 bases, J lost 0 bases, and 9 bases lay in between. The CDR3 nucleotides are TGTGCCAGCAGTTTGGGGCCGACCTCTGGGGCCAACGTCCTGACTTTC. This sequence encodes CASSLGPTSGANVLTF.

At least ten counts were recorded for this clonotype. This sequence joins TRBV27 and TRBJ1-1, with D maybe TRBD1 (5 bases). This CDR3 comprises 12 residues. CDR1 and CDR2 (germline): MNHEY, SMNVEV (reference sequence). The V gene lost 6 bases and the J gene lost 11 bases, with 16 bases spanning the gap. The DNA of the CDR3 is TGTGCCAGCAGCCCCGCAAAGGGGTTGGCTTTCTTT. It is translated as CASSPAKGLAFF.

In this sample, this clonotype turned up a few times. The J gene is TRBJ2-3, the V gene TRBV7-9, with D perhaps matching TRBD2 (5 bases). Between the trimmed V and J ends, which lost 2 bases and 3 bases, there was a span of 12 bases. The germline gives CDR1 SEHNR, CDR2 FQNEAQ (reference sequence). The CDR3 contains 15 residues. The CDR3 is CASSLSMGGTDTQYF. The CDR3 region has the DNA TGTGCCAGCAGCTTAAGTATGGGCGGGACAGATACGCAGTATTTT. Full variable domain (remainder filled in from reference TRBV7-9 and TRBJ2-3): DTGVSQNPRHKITKRGQNVTFRCDPISEHNRLYWYRQTLGQGPEFLTYFQNEAQLEKSRLLSDRFSAERPKGSFSTLEIQRTEQGDSAMYLCASSLSMGGTDTQYFGPGTRLTVL.

This clonotype was seen a handful of times. This chain links TRBV7-6 with TRBJ2-7; a possible D gene is TRBD1 (6 bases). This CDR3 region has 14 residues. V was clipped by 2 bases and J by 4 bases, with 12 bases between them. Per the germline V gene, CDR1 is SGHVS and CDR2 is FNYEAQ. Here the CDR3 reads CASSLSEGVYEQYF. In DNA, the CDR3 is TGTGCCAGCAGCTTAAGTGAGGGGGTTTACGAGCAGTACTTC.

This clonotype came up many times. This rearrangement joins TRBV3-1 to TRBJ2-2; D may be TRBD1 (6 bases). The ends were cut back, 5 bases at V and 5 bases at J, with 15 bases in the middle. CDR1 is LGHDT and CDR2 is YNNKEL in the germline V gene (reference sequence). CDR3 length: 15 amino acids. The DNA of the CDR3 is TGTGCCAGCAGCACCGGACACAGGGTAACCGGGGAGCTGTTTTTT. This translates into CASSTGHRVTGELFF.

This clonotype has just a few counts. The chain combines TRBV20-1 with TRBJ2-1, with 7 bases that match TRBD2. The CDR3 has 14 amino acids. Per the germline V gene, CDR1 is DFQATT and CDR2 is SNEGSKA (reference sequence). V lost 6 bases to trimming and J lost 2 bases; unmatched junction nucleotides: 7. The DNA for the CDR3 is TGCAGTGCCCGGGGAGGGGCCCCCTACAATGAGCAGTTCTTC. It specifies CSARGGAPYNEQFF.

This clonotype was counted ten times or more. The chain carries TRBV28 and TRBJ1-2; possible D gene TRBD1, 5 bases. Germline V gene sequence: CDR1 MDHEN, CDR2 SYDVKM. The ends were cut back, 7 bases at V and 8 bases at J, with 20 bases in the middle. This CDR3 spans 14 amino acids. CDR3 region: CASTLGGSFRGYTF. The CDR3 DNA is TGTGCCAGCACCCTCGGGGGGTCATTCCGCGGCTACACCTTC.

This clonotype was seen ten or more times. CDR3 sequence: CATSDLGLGTQQNSYEQYF. The CDR3 coding sequence is TGTGCCACCAGTGATCTCGGCCTCGGGACACAACAAAACTCCTACGAGCAGTACTTC. This chain joins TRBV24-1 and TRBJ2-7; D possibly corresponds to TRBD1 (6 bases). V lost 3 bases and J lost 0, with 23 bases in between. This CDR3 spans 19 amino acids. Germline CDR1 is KGHDR and CDR2 is SFDVKD.

This clonotype was seen repeatedly, ten times or more. The chain links TRBV3-1 to TRBJ1-5; tentatively, D is TRBD1 (6 bases). The CDR3 loop spans 15 amino acids. V dropped 3 bases and J dropped 5 bases, with 14 bases sitting between them. CDR1 and CDR2 (germline): LGHDT, YNNKEL (reference sequence). CDR3 amino acids: CASSQPGTPHQPQHF. Written as DNA, the CDR3 is TGTGCCAGCAGCCAGCCCGGGACACCGCATCAGCCCCAGCATTTT.